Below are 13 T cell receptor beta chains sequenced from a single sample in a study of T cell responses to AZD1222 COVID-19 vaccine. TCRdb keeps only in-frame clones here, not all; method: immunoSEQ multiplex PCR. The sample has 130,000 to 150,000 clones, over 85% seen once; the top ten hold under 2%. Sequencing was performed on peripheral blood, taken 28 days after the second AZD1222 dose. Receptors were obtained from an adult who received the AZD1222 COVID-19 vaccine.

The CDR3 protein is CASSQDAGGAGAYESSYNEQFF. The CDR3 DNA sequence: TGTGCCAGCAGCCAAGATGCAGGGGGCGCGGGAGCCTACGAAAGCTCCTACAATGAGCAGTTCTTC. The chain has TRBV3-1 (or the pseudogene TRBV3-2) and TRBJ2-1; a possible D gene is TRBD1 (8 bases). Germline CDR1 is LGHDT and CDR2 is YNNKEL (reference sequence). The V and J ends lost 0 bases and 0 bases respectively, with 27 bases between them. This CDR3 contains 22 residues.

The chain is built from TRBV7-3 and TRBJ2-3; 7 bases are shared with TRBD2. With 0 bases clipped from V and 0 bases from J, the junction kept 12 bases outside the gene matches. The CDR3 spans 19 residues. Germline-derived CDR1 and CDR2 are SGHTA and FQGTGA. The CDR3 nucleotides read TGTGCCAGCAGCTTAACTGCTAGCGGTACCAGCCGAAGCACAGATACGCAGTATTTT. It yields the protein CASSLTASGTSRSTDTQYF.

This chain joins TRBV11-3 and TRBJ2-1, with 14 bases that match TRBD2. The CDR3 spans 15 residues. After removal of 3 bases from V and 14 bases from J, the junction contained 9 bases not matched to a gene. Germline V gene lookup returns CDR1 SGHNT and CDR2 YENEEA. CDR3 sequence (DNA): TGTGCCAGCAGCTTGGGACTAGCGGGAGAGGGCGAGGAGTTCTTC. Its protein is CASSLGLAGEGEEFF.

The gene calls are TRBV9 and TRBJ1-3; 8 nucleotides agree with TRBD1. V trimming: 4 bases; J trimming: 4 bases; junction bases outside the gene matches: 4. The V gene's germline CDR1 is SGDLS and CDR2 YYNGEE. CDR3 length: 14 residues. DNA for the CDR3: TGTGCCAGCAGCCCTACAGGGGGAGGAAACACCATATATTTT. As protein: CASSPTGGGNTIYF.

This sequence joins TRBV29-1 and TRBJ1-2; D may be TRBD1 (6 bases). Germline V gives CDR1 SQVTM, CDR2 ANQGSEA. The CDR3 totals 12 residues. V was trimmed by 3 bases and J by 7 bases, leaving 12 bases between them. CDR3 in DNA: TGCAGCGTTGAGGGGCAGGGGCCTGGCTACACCTTC. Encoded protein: CSVEGQGPGYTF.

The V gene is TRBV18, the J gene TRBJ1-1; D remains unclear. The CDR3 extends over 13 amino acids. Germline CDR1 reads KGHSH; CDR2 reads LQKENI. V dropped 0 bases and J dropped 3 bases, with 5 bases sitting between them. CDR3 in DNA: TGTGCCAGCTCACCACCGTCCGACACTGAAGCTTTCTTT. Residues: CASSPPSDTEAFF.

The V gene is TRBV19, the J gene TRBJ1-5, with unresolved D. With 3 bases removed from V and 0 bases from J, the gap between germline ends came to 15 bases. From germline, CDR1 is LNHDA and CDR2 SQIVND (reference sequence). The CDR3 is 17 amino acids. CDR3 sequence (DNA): TGTGCCAGTAGTATGGATTGGGCCCCTGATAGCAATCAGCCCCAGCATTTT. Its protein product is CASSMDWAPDSNQPQHF.

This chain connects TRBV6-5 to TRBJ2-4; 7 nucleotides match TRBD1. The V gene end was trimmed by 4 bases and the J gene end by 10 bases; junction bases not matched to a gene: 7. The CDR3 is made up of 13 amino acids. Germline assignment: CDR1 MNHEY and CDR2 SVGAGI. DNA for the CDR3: TGTGCCAGCAGTTTCGCGCAACAGGGGATTCAGTACTTC. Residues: CASSFAQQGIQYF.

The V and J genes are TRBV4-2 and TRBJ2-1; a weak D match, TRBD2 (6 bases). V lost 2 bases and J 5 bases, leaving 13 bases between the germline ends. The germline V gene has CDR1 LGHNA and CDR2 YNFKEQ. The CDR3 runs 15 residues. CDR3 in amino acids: CASSQPGTLHNEQFF. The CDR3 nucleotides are TGTGCCAGCAGCCAACCCGGGACTCTTCACAATGAGCAGTTCTTC.

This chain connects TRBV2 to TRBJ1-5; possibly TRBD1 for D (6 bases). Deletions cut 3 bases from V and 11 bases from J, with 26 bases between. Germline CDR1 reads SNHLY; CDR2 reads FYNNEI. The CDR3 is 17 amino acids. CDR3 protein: CASSEGTGFRHVRSQHF. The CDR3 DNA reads TGTGCCAGCAGTGAGGGCACAGGGTTCCGGCATGTAAGGTCCCAGCATTTT.

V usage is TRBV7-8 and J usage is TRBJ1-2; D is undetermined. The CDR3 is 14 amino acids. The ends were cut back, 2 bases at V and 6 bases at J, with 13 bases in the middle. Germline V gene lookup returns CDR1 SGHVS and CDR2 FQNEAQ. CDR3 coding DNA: TGTGCCAGCAGCTTATCGGGGAACTCCGATGGCTACACCTTC. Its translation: CASSLSGNSDGYTF.

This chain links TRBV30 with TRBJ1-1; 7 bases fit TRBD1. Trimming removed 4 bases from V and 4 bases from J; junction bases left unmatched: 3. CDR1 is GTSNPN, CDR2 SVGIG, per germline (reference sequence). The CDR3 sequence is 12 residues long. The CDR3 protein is CAWNRGSTEAFF. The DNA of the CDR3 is TGTGCCTGGAACAGGGGAAGCACTGAAGCTTTCTTT.

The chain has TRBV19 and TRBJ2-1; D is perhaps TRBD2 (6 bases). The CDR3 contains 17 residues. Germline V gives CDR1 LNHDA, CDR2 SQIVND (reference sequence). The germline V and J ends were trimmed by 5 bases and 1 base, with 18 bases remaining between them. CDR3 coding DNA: TGTGCCAGTAGTCTAGCGCTCCCGACACAATCCTACAATGAGCAGTTCTTC. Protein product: CASSLALPTQSYNEQFF. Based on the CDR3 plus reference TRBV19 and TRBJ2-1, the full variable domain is DGGITQSPKYLFRKEGQNVTLSCEQNLNHDAMYWYRQDPGQGLRLIYYSQIVNDFQKGDIAEGYSVSREKKESFPLTVTSAQKNPTAFYLCASSLALPTQSYNEQFFGPGTRLTVL.